This record looks at one TCR beta chain sequence and its context. The data originate from a study of blood T cells in healthy people across ages. Next came a second PCR, run for about 7 to 12 cycles, which used a sample-barcoded 5' primer along with a J-beta primer mix. A single record per CDR3 protein comes from TCRdb applying MiXCR to the 5' RACE reads. This table has about a million distinct CDR3 sequences, under 40% appearing once. V was cut by 4 bases and J by 8 bases, with 16 bases left in between. Germline loops: CDR1 KGHSY, CDR2 FQNENV. The CDR3 contains 14 residues. This sequence was found in a man younger than 35 in good health. The rearrangement joins TRBV16 to TRBJ2-3; no definite D call. The sample comprised blood. In nucleotides, the CDR3 is TGTGCCAGCAGCCGTCCGGGTGATCCCTGTACGCAGTATTTT. Translating it yields CASSRPGDPCTQYF.